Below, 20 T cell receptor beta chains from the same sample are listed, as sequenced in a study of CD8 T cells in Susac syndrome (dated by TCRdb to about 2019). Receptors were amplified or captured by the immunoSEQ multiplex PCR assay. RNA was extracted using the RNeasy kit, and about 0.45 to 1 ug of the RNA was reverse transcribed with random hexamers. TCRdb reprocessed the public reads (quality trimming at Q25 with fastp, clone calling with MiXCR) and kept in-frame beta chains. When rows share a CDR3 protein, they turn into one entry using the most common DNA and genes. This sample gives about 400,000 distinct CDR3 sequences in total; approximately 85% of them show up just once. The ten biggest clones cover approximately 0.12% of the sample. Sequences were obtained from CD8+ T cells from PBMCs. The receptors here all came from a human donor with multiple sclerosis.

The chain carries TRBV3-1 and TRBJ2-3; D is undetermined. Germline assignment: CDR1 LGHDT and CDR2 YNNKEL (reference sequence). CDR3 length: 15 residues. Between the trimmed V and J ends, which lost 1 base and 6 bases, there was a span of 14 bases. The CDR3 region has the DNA TGTGCCAGCAGCCAAGGTCAATTATCTTTGGATACGCAGTATTTT. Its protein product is CASSQGQLSLDTQYF.

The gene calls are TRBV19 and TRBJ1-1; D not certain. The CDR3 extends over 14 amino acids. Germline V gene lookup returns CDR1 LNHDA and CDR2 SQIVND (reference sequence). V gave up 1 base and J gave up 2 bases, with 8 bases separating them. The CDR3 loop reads CASSIGGDNTEAFF. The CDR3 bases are TGTGCCAGTAGTATAGGCGGGGATAACACTGAAGCTTTCTTT.

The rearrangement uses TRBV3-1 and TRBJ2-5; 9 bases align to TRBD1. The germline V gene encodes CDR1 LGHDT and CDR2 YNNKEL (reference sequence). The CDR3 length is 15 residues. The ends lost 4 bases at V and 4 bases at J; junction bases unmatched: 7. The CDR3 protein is CASSLGTGFGETQYF. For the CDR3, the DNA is TGTGCCAGCAGCCTTGGGACAGGGTTTGGAGAGACCCAGTACTTC.

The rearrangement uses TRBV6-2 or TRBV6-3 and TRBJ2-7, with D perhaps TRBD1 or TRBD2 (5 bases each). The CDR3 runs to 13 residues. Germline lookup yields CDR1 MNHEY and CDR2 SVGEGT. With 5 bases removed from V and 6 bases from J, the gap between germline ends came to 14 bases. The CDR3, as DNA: TGTGCCAGCAGTGACGGATGGGGGACCGAGCAGTACTTC. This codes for CASSDGWGTEQYF.

The CDR3 here is CASGWSSGTRNQETQYF. In DNA form, the CDR3 reads TGTGCTAGTGGTTGGTCTTCCGGGACTAGGAACCAAGAGACCCAGTACTTC. V and J are TRBV12-5 and TRBJ2-5; 8 bases map to TRBD2. The CDR3 contains 17 residues. CDR1 and CDR2 (germline): LGHNT, FRNRAP. V lost 4 bases to trimming and J lost 0 bases; unmatched junction nucleotides: 10.

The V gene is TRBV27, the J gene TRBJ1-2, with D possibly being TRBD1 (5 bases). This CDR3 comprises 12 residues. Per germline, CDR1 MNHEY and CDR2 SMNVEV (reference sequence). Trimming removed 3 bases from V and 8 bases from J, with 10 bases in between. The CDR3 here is CASSLAGEGYTF. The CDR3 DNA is TGTGCCAGCAGTTTGGCGGGGGAAGGCTACACCTTC.

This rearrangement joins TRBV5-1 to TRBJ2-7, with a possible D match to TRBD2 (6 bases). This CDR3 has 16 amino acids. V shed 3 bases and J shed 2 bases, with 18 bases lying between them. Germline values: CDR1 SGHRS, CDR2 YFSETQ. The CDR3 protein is CASSSRSGGEAYEQYF. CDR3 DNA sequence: TGCGCCAGCAGCTCGAGGTCGGGCGGGGAGGCCTACGAGCAGTACTTC.

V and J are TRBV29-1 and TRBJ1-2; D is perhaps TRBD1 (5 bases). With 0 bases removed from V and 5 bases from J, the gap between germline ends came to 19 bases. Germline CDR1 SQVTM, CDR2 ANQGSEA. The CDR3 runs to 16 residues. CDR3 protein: CSVEDRPPGAIYGYTF. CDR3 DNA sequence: TGCAGCGTTGAAGATCGCCCCCCCGGGGCCATATATGGCTACACCTTC.

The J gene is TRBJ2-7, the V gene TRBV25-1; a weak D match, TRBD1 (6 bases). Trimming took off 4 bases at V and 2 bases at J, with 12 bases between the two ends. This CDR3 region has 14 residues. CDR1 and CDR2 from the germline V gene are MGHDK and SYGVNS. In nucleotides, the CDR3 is TGTGCCAGCAGTGCTTATGACAGGACCTACGAGCAGTACTTC. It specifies CASSAYDRTYEQYF.

The CDR3 region has the DNA TGTGCCAGCAGCTTAGTACAGGACTACGAGCAGTACTTC. This sequence encodes CASSLVQDYEQYF. The chain couples TRBV7-9 to TRBJ2-7; possible D gene TRBD1, 5 bases. Germline-derived CDR1 and CDR2 are SEHNR and FQNEAQ (reference sequence). The CDR3 sequence is 13 residues long. V lost 1 base to trimming and J lost 3 bases, with 7 bases between them.

As DNA, the CDR3 is TGTGCCAGCAGCTTATGGACAGGGGAAAACACCATATATTTT. It translates to CASSLWTGENTIYF. The J gene is TRBJ1-3, the V gene TRBV7-2, with 9 bases that match TRBD1. The CDR3 is 14 amino acids. Germline-derived CDR1 and CDR2 are SGHTA and FQGNSA. Trimming cost V 2 bases and J 6 bases; bases outside gene matches: 2.

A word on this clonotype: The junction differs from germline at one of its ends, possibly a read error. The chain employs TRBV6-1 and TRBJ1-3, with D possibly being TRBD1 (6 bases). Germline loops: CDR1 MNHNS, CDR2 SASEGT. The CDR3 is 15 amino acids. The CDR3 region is CASSDRGGSGNAIYF. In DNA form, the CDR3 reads TGTGCCAGCAGTGACAGGGGCGGATCTGGAAACGCCATATATTTT.

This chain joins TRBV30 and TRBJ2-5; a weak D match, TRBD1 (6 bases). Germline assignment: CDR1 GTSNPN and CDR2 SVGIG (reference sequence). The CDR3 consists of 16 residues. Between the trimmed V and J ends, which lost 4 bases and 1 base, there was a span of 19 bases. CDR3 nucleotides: TGTGCCTGGACCCAGGGGCGGGTCCAACCCCAAGAGACCCAGTACTTC. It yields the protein CAWTQGRVQPQETQYF.

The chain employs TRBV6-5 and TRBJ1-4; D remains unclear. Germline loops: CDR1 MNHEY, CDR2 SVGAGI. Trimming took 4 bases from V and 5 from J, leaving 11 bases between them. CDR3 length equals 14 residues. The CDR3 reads CASSSTSLNEKLFF. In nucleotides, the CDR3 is TGTGCCAGCAGTTCGACATCCCTGAATGAAAAACTGTTTTTT.

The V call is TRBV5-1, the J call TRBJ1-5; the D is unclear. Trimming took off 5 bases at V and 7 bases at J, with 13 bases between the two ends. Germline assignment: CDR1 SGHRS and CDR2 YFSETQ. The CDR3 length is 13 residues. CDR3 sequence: CASSLTPGQPQHF. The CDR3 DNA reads TGCGCCAGCAGTCTCACCCCGGGGCAGCCCCAGCATTTT.

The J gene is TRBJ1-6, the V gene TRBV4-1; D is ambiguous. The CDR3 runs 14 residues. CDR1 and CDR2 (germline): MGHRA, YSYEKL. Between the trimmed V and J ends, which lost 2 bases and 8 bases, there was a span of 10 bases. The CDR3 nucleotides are TGCGCCAGCAGCCAAATCGAGGGAGATTCACCCCTCCACTTT. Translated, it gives CASSQIEGDSPLHF.

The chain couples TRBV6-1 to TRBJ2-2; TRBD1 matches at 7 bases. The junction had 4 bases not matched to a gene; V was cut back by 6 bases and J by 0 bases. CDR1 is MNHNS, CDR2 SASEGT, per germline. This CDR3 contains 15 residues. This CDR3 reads CASRSTGANTGELFF. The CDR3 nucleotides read TGTGCCAGCAGATCAACAGGGGCGAACACCGGGGAGCTGTTTTTT.

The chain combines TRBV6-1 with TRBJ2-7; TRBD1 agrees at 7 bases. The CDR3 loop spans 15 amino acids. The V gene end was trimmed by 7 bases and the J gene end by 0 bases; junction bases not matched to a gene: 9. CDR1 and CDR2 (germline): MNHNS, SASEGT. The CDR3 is CASIPRTGGSYEQYF. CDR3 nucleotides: TGTGCCAGCATTCCACGGACAGGCGGCTCCTACGAGCAGTACTTC.

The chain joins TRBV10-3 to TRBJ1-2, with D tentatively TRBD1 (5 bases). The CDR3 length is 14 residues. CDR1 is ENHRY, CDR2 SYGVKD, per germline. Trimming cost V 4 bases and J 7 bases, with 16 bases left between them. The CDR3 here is CAISATDPLRGYTF. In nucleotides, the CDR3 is TGTGCCATCAGTGCGACAGACCCCTTGCGTGGCTACACCTTC.

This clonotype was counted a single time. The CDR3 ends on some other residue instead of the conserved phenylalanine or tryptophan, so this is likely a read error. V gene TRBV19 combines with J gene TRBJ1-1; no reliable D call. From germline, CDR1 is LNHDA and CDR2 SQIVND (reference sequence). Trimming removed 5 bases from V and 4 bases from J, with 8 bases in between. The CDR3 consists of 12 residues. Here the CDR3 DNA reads TGTGCCAGTAGTCCTGATGGCACTGAAGCTTTCTCT. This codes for CASSPDGTEAFS.